This is a list of T cell receptor beta chains from one sample in a study of T cell responses to AZD1222 COVID-19 vaccine. TCRdb keeps only in-frame clones here, not all; method: immunoSEQ multiplex PCR. This table has roughly 130,000 clones, 88% appearing once. Material: peripheral blood, obtained on day 0 of AZD1222 vaccination. These receptors were obtained from an adult in good health. Each CDR3 is given with its conserved first and last residue. The D gene is left open where the match is weak. A clone size is listed for some rows: how often the clone was seen (once, few, many), or a class if it is expanded.

CDR3: CASSYRGPGDTFF
DNA: TGTGCCAGCAGCTACAGGGGACCCGGTGACACTTTCTTT
D: TRBD1
J: TRBJ1-1
V: TRBV7-9
size: -

CDR3: CASSVGQGGNQPQHF
DNA: TGTGCCAGCAGCGTTGGACAGGGCGGCAATCAGCCCCAGCATTTT
D: TRBD1
J: TRBJ1-5
V: TRBV9
size: -

CDR3: CASSQGSSGYEQYF
DNA: TGTGCCAGCAGCCAAGGGTCTAGCGGCTACGAGCAGTACTTC
D: TRBD2
J: TRBJ2-7
V: TRBV3-1/TRBV3-2
size: -

CDR3: CATQPTVGGNYGYTF
DNA: TGTGCCACCCAACCGACCGTAGGGGGCAACTATGGCTACACCTTC
D: TRBD1
J: TRBJ1-2
V: TRBV19
size: -

CDR3: CASRSGGSLSNEQFF
DNA: TGTGCCAGCAGAAGCGGAGGGTCCCTTAGCAATGAGCAGTTCTTC
D: -
J: TRBJ2-1
V: TRBV11-3
size: once

CDR3: CASSSSSGRALYNEQFF
DNA: TGTGCCAGCAGCTCTTCTAGCGGGAGGGCCCTCTACAATGAGCAGTTCTTC
D: TRBD2
J: TRBJ2-1
V: TRBV7-2
size: -

CDR3: CASSHGQGYEQYF
DNA: TGTGCCAGCAGCCATGGACAGGGCTACGAGCAGTACTTC
D: TRBD1
J: TRBJ2-7
V: TRBV7-2
size: -

CDR3: CASSPGLGTDTQYF
DNA: TGTGCCAGCAGCCCGGGACTAGGGACAGATACGCAGTATTTT
D: TRBD2
J: TRBJ2-3
V: TRBV7-2
size: -

CDR3: CSAGLNEQYF
DNA: TGCAGTGCGGGCCTAAACGAGCAGTACTTC
D: -
J: TRBJ2-7
V: TRBV20-1
size: -

CDR3: CASSPSGGGYEQYF
DNA: TGTGCCAGCTCACCGTCAGGGGGCGGGTACGAGCAGTACTTC
D: TRBD1
J: TRBJ2-7
V: TRBV18
size: -

CDR3: CASLGPLNTEAFF
DNA: TGTGCCAGCCTCGGTCCTTTAAACACTGAAGCTTTCTTT
D: -
J: TRBJ1-1
V: TRBV28
size: few

CDR3: CASSPTGGYGYTF
DNA: TGTGCCAGCAGTCCGACAGGGGGCTATGGCTACACCTTC
D: TRBD1
J: TRBJ1-2
V: TRBV6-2/TRBV6-3
size: many

CDR3: CASSYRETSGLDTQYF
DNA: TGTGCCAGCAGCTATCGGGAAACTAGCGGACTAGATACGCAGTATTTT
D: TRBD2
J: TRBJ2-3
V: TRBV7-9
size: -

CDR3: CASSPPGGETQYF
DNA: TGTGCCAGCAGCCCCCCCGGGGGAGAGACCCAGTACTTC
D: -
J: TRBJ2-5
V: TRBV7-6
size: -

CDR3: CAWGLAGRTGELFF
DNA: TGTGCCTGGGGACTAGCGGGGAGGACCGGGGAGCTGTTTTTT
D: TRBD2
J: TRBJ2-2
V: TRBV30
size: -

CDR3: CASSLTGPGRIDTGELFF
DNA: TGTGCCAGCAGCTTAACGGGACCGGGGAGGATTGACACCGGGGAGCTGTTTTTT
D: -
J: TRBJ2-2
V: TRBV7-3
size: -

CDR3: CASSQDLGQGYEQYF
DNA: TGCGCCAGCAGCCAAGATTTGGGACAGGGATACGAGCAGTACTTC
D: TRBD1
J: TRBJ2-7
V: TRBV4-3
size: -

CDR3: CASSISQGSSYEQYF
DNA: TGTGCCAGTAGTATAAGTCAGGGGAGCTCCTACGAGCAGTACTTC
D: -
J: TRBJ2-7
V: TRBV19
size: -

CDR3: CASSLTGTYEQYF
DNA: TGTGCCAGCAGCTTAACAGGGACCTACGAGCAGTACTTC
D: -
J: TRBJ2-7
V: TRBV5-6
size: -

CDR3: CASSPGLTINNEQFF
DNA: TGTGCCAGCAGCCCCGGTCTCACGATAAACAATGAGCAGTTCTTC
D: -
J: TRBJ2-1
V: TRBV7-6
size: -

CDR3: CASSLEGRNQPQHF
DNA: TGCGCCAGCAGCTTGGAGGGCAGGAATCAGCCCCAGCATTTT
D: -
J: TRBJ1-5
V: TRBV5-1
size: -

CDR3: CASSPHSGTFLYEQYF
DNA: TGTGCCAGCAGCCCTCACAGCGGGACCTTCCTCTACGAGCAGTACTTC
D: TRBD2
J: TRBJ2-7
V: TRBV3-1/TRBV3-2
size: -

CDR3: CASSLQVGTEAFF
DNA: TGTGCCAGCAGTTTACAGGTAGGGACTGAAGCTTTCTTT
D: -
J: TRBJ1-1
V: TRBV12-3/TRBV12-4
size: -

CDR3: CASSPGAGGQETQYF
DNA: TGTGCCAGCAGCCCAGGGGCAGGGGGACAAGAGACCCAGTACTTC
D: TRBD1
J: TRBJ2-5
V: TRBV11-2
size: -

CDR3: CASSLKLGLPEAFF
DNA: TGTGCCAGCAGTTTAAAGCTTGGGTTGCCTGAAGCTTTCTTT
D: -
J: TRBJ1-1
V: TRBV27
size: once

CDR3: CSVAEGEGYGYTF
DNA: TGCAGCGTCGCAGAGGGGGAGGGCTATGGCTACACCTTC
D: -
J: TRBJ1-2
V: TRBV29-1
size: -

CDR3: CASSVTDRMRYEQYF
DNA: TGTGCCAGCAGCGTAACCGACCGGATGAGGTACGAGCAGTACTTC
D: -
J: TRBJ2-7
V: TRBV5-5
size: -

CDR3: CASGETGESGYTF
DNA: TGTGCTAGTGGGGAAACAGGGGAAAGTGGCTACACCTTC
D: TRBD1
J: TRBJ1-2
V: TRBV12-5
size: -

CDR3: CASSLPGLPYEQYF
DNA: TGTGCCAGCAGCCTACCGGGACTACCCTACGAGCAGTACTTC
D: TRBD2
J: TRBJ2-7
V: TRBV3-1/TRBV3-2
size: -

CDR3: CASSFRDPISSYEQYF
DNA: TGTGCCAGCAGCTTCCGAGACCCGATTTCTTCCTACGAGCAGTACTTC
D: -
J: TRBJ2-7
V: TRBV5-5
size: -

CDR3: CASSIASGAHNEQFF
DNA: TGTGCCAGTAGTATAGCTAGCGGGGCCCACAATGAGCAGTTCTTC
D: TRBD2
J: TRBJ2-1
V: TRBV19
size: -

CDR3: CSVDGVQGAETEAFF
DNA: TGCAGCGTTGATGGGGTACAGGGGGCAGAGACTGAAGCTTTCTTT
D: TRBD1
J: TRBJ1-1
V: TRBV29-1
size: once

CDR3: CATEGGAEDLYTF
DNA: TGCGCGACAGAAGGCGGGGCAGAGGATCTCTACACCTTC
D: -
J: TRBJ1-2
V: TRBV28
size: -

CDR3: CAWSGGVGLPQYF
DNA: TGTGCCTGGAGCGGGGGAGTAGGGCTCCCGCAGTACTTC
D: -
J: TRBJ2-7
V: TRBV30
size: -

CDR3: CASSSRSGYTF
DNA: TGTGCCAGCAGCTCTCGATCCGGCTACACCTTC
D: -
J: TRBJ1-2
V: TRBV5-6
size: once

CDR3: CASSLIITNQPQHF
DNA: TGTGCCAGCAGTTTAATCATCACCAATCAGCCCCAGCATTTT
D: -
J: TRBJ1-5
V: TRBV28
size: -

CDR3: CASSQLGSGRGYEQYF
DNA: TGTGCCAGCAGCCAGCTGGGGAGCGGGAGGGGATACGAGCAGTACTTC
D: TRBD2
J: TRBJ2-7
V: TRBV3-1/TRBV3-2
size: once

CDR3: CASSVIPRPGNEQFF
DNA: TGTGCCAGCAGCGTGATACCTAGGCCTGGAAATGAGCAGTTCTTC
D: -
J: TRBJ2-1
V: TRBV9
size: -

CDR3: CASSLPGLVTQETQYF
DNA: TGCGCCAGCAGCTTACCGGGACTAGTGACACAAGAGACCCAGTACTTC
D: TRBD2
J: TRBJ2-5
V: TRBV5-1
size: -

CDR3: CASSVDSLGETEAFF
DNA: TGTGCCAGCAGCGTAGACAGCCTAGGGGAAACTGAAGCTTTCTTT
D: -
J: TRBJ1-1
V: TRBV9
size: -

CDR3: CATSDSDDSQAYEQYF
DNA: TGTGCCACCAGTGATTCGGACGACAGCCAGGCCTACGAGCAGTACTTC
D: -
J: TRBJ2-7
V: TRBV24-1
size: -

CDR3: CASSVGTGLMNTEAFF
DNA: TGTGCCAGCAGCGTTGGGACAGGCCTCATGAACACTGAAGCTTTCTTT
D: TRBD1
J: TRBJ1-1
V: TRBV9
size: -

CDR3: CASSYTTETQYF
DNA: TGTGCCAGCAGTTATACCACAGAGACCCAGTACTTC
D: -
J: TRBJ2-5
V: TRBV6-5
size: -

CDR3: CASRGGSYEQYF
DNA: TGTGCCAGCAGAGGGGGCTCCTACGAGCAGTACTTC
D: -
J: TRBJ2-7
V: TRBV6-5
size: -

CDR3: CASSPTVANEKLFF
DNA: TGTGCCAGCAGTCCGACGGTGGCTAATGAAAAACTGTTTTTT
D: -
J: TRBJ1-4
V: TRBV9
size: -

CDR3: CASSRGRVDTGELFF
DNA: TGTGCCAGCAGCCGCGGGAGAGTGGACACCGGGGAGCTGTTTTTT
D: TRBD2
J: TRBJ2-2
V: TRBV13
size: once

CDR3: CASSAPGQGNQPQHF
DNA: TGTGCCAGCAGCGCCCCGGGACAGGGAAATCAGCCCCAGCATTTT
D: TRBD1
J: TRBJ1-5
V: TRBV7-3
size: -